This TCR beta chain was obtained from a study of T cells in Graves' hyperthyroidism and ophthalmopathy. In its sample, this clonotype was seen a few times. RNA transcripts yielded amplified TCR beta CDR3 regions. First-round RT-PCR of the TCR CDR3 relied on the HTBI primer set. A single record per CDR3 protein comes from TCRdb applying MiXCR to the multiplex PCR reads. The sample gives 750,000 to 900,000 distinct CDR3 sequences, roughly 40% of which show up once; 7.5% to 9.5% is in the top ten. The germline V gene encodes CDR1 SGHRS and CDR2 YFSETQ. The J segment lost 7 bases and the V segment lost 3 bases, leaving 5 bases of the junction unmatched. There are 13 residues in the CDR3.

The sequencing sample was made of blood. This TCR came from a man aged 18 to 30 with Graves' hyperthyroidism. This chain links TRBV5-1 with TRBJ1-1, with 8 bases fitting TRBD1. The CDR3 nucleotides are TGCGCCAGCAGCTCAGGACAGGGCCTTGAAGCTTTCTTT. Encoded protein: CASSSGQGLEAFF.